This T cell receptor beta chain was identified during a study of blood T cell repertoires in COVID-19. The length of the CDR3 is 13 residues. V was pared by 4 bases and J by 7 bases, with 16 bases between. CDR1 SQVTM and CDR2 ANQGSEA come from the germline V gene. Generated by immunoSEQ multiplex PCR, the TCRdb table keeps only in-frame clones and is missing some. The table records around 300,000 clones, about 80% of them present only once. The source is a woman aged 45-59 years who had recovered from COVID-19. The J gene is TRBJ2-5, the V gene TRBV29-1; TRBD1 is a possible D gene (6 bases). Sequencing was done on a sample of peripheral blood. The CDR3 is CSVGGQGIGTQYF. CDR3 sequence (DNA): TGCAGCGTTGGGGGGCAGGGGATCGGGACCCAGTACTTC.